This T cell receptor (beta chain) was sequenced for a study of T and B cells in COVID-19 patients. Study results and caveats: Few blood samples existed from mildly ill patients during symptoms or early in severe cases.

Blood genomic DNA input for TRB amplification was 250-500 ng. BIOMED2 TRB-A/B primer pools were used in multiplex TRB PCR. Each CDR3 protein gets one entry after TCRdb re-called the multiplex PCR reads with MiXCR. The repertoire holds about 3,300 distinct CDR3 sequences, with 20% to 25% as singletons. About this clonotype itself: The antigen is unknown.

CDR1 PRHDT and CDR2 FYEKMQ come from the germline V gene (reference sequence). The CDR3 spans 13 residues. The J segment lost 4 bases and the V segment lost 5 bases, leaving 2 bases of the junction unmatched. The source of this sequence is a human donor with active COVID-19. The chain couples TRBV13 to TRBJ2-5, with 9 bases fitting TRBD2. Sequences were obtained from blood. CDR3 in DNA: TGTGCCAGCAGCATACTAGCGGGAGAGACCCAGTACTTC. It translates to CASSILAGETQYF.